This T cell receptor (beta chain) was found in a study of T cells in Graves' hyperthyroidism and ophthalmopathy. Study results and caveats: Most thyroid-expanded clonotypes above 0.001 were also found in blood.

Regions amplified from RNA transcripts were the TCR beta CDR3 regions. RT-PCR in the first round (using the HTBI primer set) targeted the TCR CDR3. In TCRdb, the multiplex PCR reads were re-called with MiXCR into one record per CDR3 protein. The sample lists about 500,000 distinct CDR3 sequences; roughly 15% were seen once. This clonotype showed up many times. What it binds is not known. PBMCs stemmed from about 9.7 ml fresh peripheral blood. The CDR3 is 11 amino acids. Trimming left V 4 bases short and J 8 bases short, with 5 bases between. The TCR was taken from a woman aged 18-30 years with Graves' ophthalmopathy. Sequencing used blood. The chain employs TRBV12-3 or TRBV12-4 and TRBJ2-2; the D is unclear. For the CDR3, the DNA is TGTGCCAGCAGTTGGTCGGGGGAGCTGTTTTTT. Its translation: CASSWSGELFF.